Following are 22 T cell receptor beta chains from one sample sequenced in a study of T-cell memory formation after mild COVID-19. A single record per CDR3 protein comes from TCRdb applying MiXCR to the 5' RACE reads. The sample shows roughly 300,000 distinct CDR3 sequences, roughly 8.2% of them seen only once. Sequenced material: PBMCs or a T cell subset sorted from them (not recorded which). The receptor set was obtained from a man between 18 and 29 years old who had mild COVID-19 (a few samples of this study predate the infection). Cell type and time point are not known.

This rearrangement joins TRBV4-1 to TRBJ2-4; TRBD1 might be the D (6 bases). V lost 4 bases to trimming and J lost 0 bases, with 10 bases between them. In germline, CDR1 is MGHRA, CDR2 YSYEKL. The CDR3 length is 15 residues. Here the CDR3 reads CASSLTGIAKNIQYF. CDR3 in DNA: TGCGCCAGCAGCCTCACAGGGATAGCCAAAAACATTCAGTACTTC.

This clonotype was picked up many times. The gene calls are TRBV28 and TRBJ2-7, with a possible D match to TRBD2 (6 bases). Trimming shortened V by 2 bases and J by 7 bases, and 9 bases separated the two germline ends. The CDR3 has 12 amino acids. CDR1 MDHEN and CDR2 SYDVKM come from the germline V gene. CDR3 DNA sequence: TGTGCCAGCAGTTTAGGAGGGTTGGAGCAGTACGTC. This codes for CASSLGGLEQYV.

This clonotype was seen a few times. The rearrangement joins TRBV4-3 to TRBJ2-7; possible D gene TRBD2, 5 bases. The V and J ends lost 0 bases and 2 bases respectively, with 11 bases between them. The germline CDR1 and CDR2 sequences are LGHNA and YSLEER. The CDR3 length is 15 residues. Here the CDR3 reads CASSQDGGAPYEQYF. CDR3 bases: TGCGCCAGCAGCCAAGATGGAGGAGCCCCCTACGAGCAGTACTTC.

This clonotype was recorded at least ten times. The CDR3 nucleotides read TGTGCCAGCAGTGATGAGACCTGGGCAGGGGGATTCCCAGATACGCAGTATTTT. Protein product: CASSDETWAGGFPDTQYF. This sequence joins TRBV25-1 and TRBJ2-3, with TRBD1 identical over 7 bases. Germline loops: CDR1 MGHDK, CDR2 SYGVNS. This CDR3 has 18 residues. Losses at the gene ends were 3 bases for V and 4 bases for J; bases not matched to a gene: 16. Filled out from reference TRBV25-1 and TRBJ2-3, the complete variable domain reads EADIYQTPRYLVIGTGKKITLECSQTMGHDKMYWYQQDPGMELHLIHYSYGVNSTEKGDLSSESTVSRIRTEHFPLTLESARPSHTSQYLCASSDETWAGGFPDTQYFGPGTRLTVL.

The CDR3 DNA sequence: TGTGCCAGCTCACGGCTAGCGGGGGGCCCCTCCTACAATGAGCAGTTCTTC. Translation: CASSRLAGGPSYNEQFF. This chain links TRBV18 with TRBJ2-1; 11 nucleotides agree with TRBD2. CDR1 KGHSH and CDR2 LQKENI come from the germline V gene. J lost 0 bases, V lost 4 bases, and 5 bases had no gene match. The CDR3 is made up of 17 amino acids. The full variable domain, its missing parts supplied by reference TRBV18 and TRBJ2-1, is NAGVMQNPRHLVRRRGQEARLRCSPMKGHSHVYWYRQLPEEGLKFMVYLQKENIIDESGMPKERFSAEFPKEGPSILRIQQVVRGDSAAYFCASSRLAGGPSYNEQFFGPGTRLTVL.

The genes are TRBV12-3 or TRBV12-4 and TRBJ1-5; maybe TRBD1 (5 bases). The V gene lost 1 base and the J gene lost 3 bases, with 7 bases spanning the gap. The CDR3 consists of 14 residues. CDR3 nucleotides: TGTGCCAGCAGTTTAGTGGGGGTCAATCAGCCCCAGCATTTT. It encodes CASSLVGVNQPQHF.

A few counts support this clonotype. The genes are TRBV12-3 or TRBV12-4 and TRBJ2-5, with 8 bases that match TRBD2. This CDR3 region has 15 residues. The V segment lost 6 bases and the J segment 5 bases; nucleotides outside the gene matches: 11. The CDR3 is CASRGKRGSWETQYF. CDR3 DNA sequence: TGTGCCAGCAGGGGGAAGCGGGGGAGCTGGGAGACCCAGTACTTC.

This chain uses TRBV28 with TRBJ1-4, with D perhaps matching TRBD1 (5 bases). V was trimmed by 8 bases and J by 12 bases, leaving 22 bases between them. Germline values: CDR1 MDHEN, CDR2 SYDVKM. The CDR3 runs to 14 residues. For the CDR3, the DNA is TGTGCCAGCTGGAAGGGACCGCTACCCTTGGAACTGTTTTTT. Protein sequence: CASWKGPLPLELFF. Drawing the rest from reference TRBV28 and TRBJ1-4, the complete variable domain is DVKVTQSSRYLVKRTGEKVFLECVQDMDHENMFWYRQDPGLGLRLIYFSYDVKMKEKGDIPEGYSVSREKKERFSLILESASTNQTSMYLCASWKGPLPLELFFGSGTQLSVL.

This clonotype was seen a few times. The V call is TRBV5-1, the J call TRBJ2-2, with 12 positions matching TRBD2. CDR3 length equals 17 residues. The V and J ends lost 4 bases and 0 bases, in that order; junction bases with no gene match: 4. CDR1 is SGHRS and CDR2 is YFSETQ in the germline V gene. As DNA, the CDR3 is TGCGCCAGCAGCACAGGACTAGCGGGGCCGAACACCGGGGAGCTGTTTTTT. This translates into CASSTGLAGPNTGELFF. Together with reference TRBV5-1 and TRBJ2-2, the CDR3 gives the full variable domain: KAGVTQTPRYLIKTRGQQVTLSCSPISGHRSVSWYQQTPGQGLQFLFEYFSETQRNKGNFPGRFSGRQFSNSRSEMNVSTLELGDSALYLCASSTGLAGPNTGELFFGEGSRLTVL.

Only a few counts were recorded for this clonotype. The rearrangement links TRBV20-1 to TRBJ1-1, with a tentative D call TRBD1 (6 bases). V lost 5 bases to trimming and J lost 0 bases, with 16 bases between them. CDR1 DFQATT and CDR2 SNEGSKA come from the germline V gene (reference sequence). This CDR3 region has 15 residues. CDR3 sequence: CSADYGQNMNTEAFF. DNA for the CDR3: TGCAGTGCTGACTACGGACAGAACATGAACACTGAAGCTTTCTTT.

This clonotype was counted at least ten times. This chain uses TRBV7-3 with TRBJ2-2; the D gene is possibly TRBD2 (5 bases). The CDR3 has 16 residues. The germline gives CDR1 SGHTA, CDR2 FQGTGA. V lost 5 bases and J 1 base, leaving 14 bases between the germline ends. This CDR3 is CASSRGPAGNTGELFF. The CDR3 nucleotides read TGTGCCAGCAGCCGAGGCCCCGCGGGGAACACCGGGGAGCTGTTTTTT.

The gene calls are TRBV29-1 and TRBJ2-3; 12 bases agree with TRBD2. With 6 bases clipped from V and 0 bases from J, the junction kept 4 bases outside the gene matches. This CDR3 is built from 15 residues. Germline CDR1 is SQVTM and CDR2 is ANQGSEA. The CDR3 reads CSVDGLAGSTDTQYF. The CDR3 bases are TGCAGCGTCGACGGACTAGCGGGGAGCACAGATACGCAGTATTTT.

This clonotype was found many times. The chain links TRBV6-6 to TRBJ1-1; D is possibly TRBD1 (6 bases). The V gene lost 6 bases and the J gene lost 1 base, with 15 bases spanning the gap. The CDR3 length is 15 residues. CDR1 and CDR2 from the germline V gene are MNHNY and SVGAGI (reference sequence). CDR3: CASSSKGGKNTEAFF. The CDR3 nucleotides read TGTGCCAGCAGCTCAAAGGGGGGCAAGAACACTGAAGCTTTCTTT.

This clonotype occurred a few times. The rearrangement links TRBV2 to TRBJ1-5; TRBD1 agrees at 8 bases. CDR3 length: 13 residues. Germline V gene sequence: CDR1 SNHLY, CDR2 FYNNEI. The junction had 1 base not matched to a gene; V was cut back by 6 bases and J by 3 bases. This CDR3 is CASRDRANQPQHF. The CDR3 DNA reads TGTGCCAGCAGGGACAGGGCCAATCAGCCCCAGCATTTT.

CDR3 protein: CASSFDSAGGSSYNSPLHF. The CDR3 DNA reads as TGTGCCAGCAGCTTCGATTCGGCAGGGGGGAGCTCCTATAATTCACCCCTCCACTTT. V is TRBV5-6 and J is TRBJ1-6, with TRBD1 matching 7 bases. Germline V gene sequence: CDR1 SGHDT, CDR2 YYEEEE. CDR3 length: 19 amino acids. Germline trimming cut 2 bases from V and 0 bases from J; bases unmatched to any gene: 11.

This clonotype has just a few counts. The V gene is TRBV7-2, the J gene TRBJ1-2, with 7 nucleotides matching TRBD1. The CDR3 consists of 12 residues. The V gene's germline CDR1 is SGHTA and CDR2 FQGNSA. V gave up 4 bases and J gave up 7 bases; unmatched junction bases: 3. The CDR3: CASSWTGFGYTF. The DNA for the CDR3 is TGTGCCAGCAGCTGGACAGGTTTTGGCTACACCTTC.

This clonotype was counted many times. The CDR3 DNA reads as TGCAGTGACAAAGGTCCTAGCGGGGTGGAGACCCAGTACTTC. Its translation: CSDKGPSGVETQYF. The V gene is TRBV20-1, the J gene TRBJ2-5, with 9 positions matching TRBD2. This CDR3 contains 14 residues. Unmatched junction bases numbered 11, after V lost 7 bases and J lost 5 bases. CDR1 DFQATT and CDR2 SNEGSKA come from the germline V gene (reference sequence).

The table lists this clonotype with many counts. The rearrangement links TRBV7-6 to TRBJ2-1; perhaps TRBD2 as D (5 bases). V lost 3 bases, J lost 1 base, and 10 bases lay in between. The CDR3 extends over 15 amino acids. Germline values: CDR1 SGHVS, CDR2 FNYEAQ. The CDR3 sequence: CASSFGEFSYNEQFF. As DNA, the CDR3 is TGTGCCAGCAGCTTTGGGGAGTTTTCCTACAATGAGCAGTTCTTC.

The chain joins TRBV24-1 to TRBJ1-5; TRBD1 aligns across 7 bases. Germline CDR1 reads KGHDR; CDR2 reads SFDVKD. Trimming at V came to 4 bases and at J to 11 bases, leaving 7 bases not matched to a gene. The CDR3 has 13 amino acids. CDR3 region: CATSETGVPAQHF. In DNA form, the CDR3 reads TGTGCCACCAGTGAAACAGGGGTCCCGGCCCAGCATTTT.

In its sample, this clonotype was seen a few times. This rearrangement joins TRBV6-5 to TRBJ1-2; no definite D call. CDR3 size: 14 residues. V lost 0 bases and J lost 4, with 9 bases in between. Germline CDR1 reads MNHEY; CDR2 reads SVGAGI. The CDR3 protein is CASSYSFSGYGYTF. CDR3 coding DNA: TGTGCCAGCAGTTACTCATTCAGCGGCTATGGCTACACCTTC.

This clonotype was detected ten times or more. The chain couples TRBV3-1 to TRBJ1-1; D might be TRBD1 (5 bases). From germline, CDR1 is LGHDT and CDR2 YNNKEL (reference sequence). Trimming left V 4 bases short and J 11 bases short, with 14 bases between. This CDR3 has 12 residues. This CDR3 is CASSPRGRRAFF. In DNA, the CDR3 is TGTGCCAGCAGCCCCCGGGGCAGGAGGGCTTTCTTT.

This clonotype has more than one count but fewer than ten. The J gene is TRBJ2-1, the V gene TRBV9, with TRBD2 matching over 13 bases. The CDR3 consists of 16 residues. The junction had 3 bases not matched to a gene; V was cut back by 2 bases and J by 4 bases. The germline V gene encodes CDR1 SGDLS and CDR2 YYNGEE. CDR3 amino acids: CASSVGTSGAYNEQFF. CDR3 DNA: TGTGCCAGCAGCGTCGGGACTAGCGGGGCGTACAATGAGCAGTTCTTC.